Each of the 3 T cell receptor beta chains below was sequenced from the same sample in a study of response to subunit inactivated influenza vaccine. One entry per CDR3 protein, called by TCRdb with MiXCR from the RT-PCR reads. The sample yields about 650,000 distinct CDR3 sequences, 12% to 15% seen once. The sequencing used PBMCs from blood, collected around 15 days before vaccination. The receptors were gathered from a man aged 50-59 years who received an inactivated influenza vaccine.

The chain combines TRBV28 with TRBJ1-5; 9 bases line up with TRBD1. V was pared by 6 bases and J by 5 bases, with 14 bases of the junction left unmatched. The CDR3 contains 17 residues. The V gene's germline CDR1 is MDHEN and CDR2 SYDVKM. CDR3 DNA: TGTGCCAGCAGAAGCTCGGGCCCCGGGACAGGGTATCAGCCCCAGCATTTT. Translated, it gives CASRSSGPGTGYQPQHF.

The table lists this clonotype with a few counts. In nucleotides, the CDR3 is TGTGCCATGTCACCGGGACTAGCGGGAGGTTCCTACGAGCAGTACTTC. Translation gives CAMSPGLAGGSYEQYF. The chain uses TRBV10-3 and TRBJ2-7; 15 bases align to TRBD2. The CDR3 sequence is 16 residues long. J lost 1 base, V lost 9 bases, and 7 bases had no gene match. The germline V gene has CDR1 ENHRY and CDR2 SYGVKD.

This clonotype was picked up a small number of times. V gene TRBV6-1 combines with J gene TRBJ2-1; D may match TRBD1 or TRBD2 (5 bases each). The CDR3 sequence is 14 residues long. The V gene's germline CDR1 is MNHNS and CDR2 SASEGT. Between the trimmed V and J ends, which lost 8 bases and 3 bases, there was a span of 14 bases. CDR3 DNA: TGTGCCAGCCCCCGGGACGCCAGCTACAATGAGCAGTTCTTC. This gives the protein CASPRDASYNEQFF.